The 4 T cell receptor beta chains listed next were all sequenced from one sample in a study of cytomegalovirus exposure and HLA in healthy donors. With 60 Vbeta and 13 Jbeta primers, the PCR was carried out. The repertoire was sequenced with immunoSEQ multiplex PCR; TCRdb's copy has only in-frame clones and lacks some. The sample records roughly 150,000 clones, roughly four fifths being singletons. The sequencing sample was made of PBMCs. These receptors were collected from a female donor in good health and CMV-seronegative.

V gene TRBV7-8 combines with J gene TRBJ2-3; D is perhaps TRBD1 (5 bases). V gave up 5 bases and J gave up 0 bases, with 21 bases separating them. The CDR3 consists of 18 residues. Germline-derived CDR1 and CDR2 are SGHVS and FQNEAQ. The CDR3 region is CASSVFFTGDSSTDTQYF. In DNA, the CDR3 is TGTGCCAGCAGCGTCTTTTTTACAGGAGATTCTAGCACAGATACGCAGTATTTT.

This clone has just a few counts. This sequence joins TRBV11-2 and TRBJ1-6, with D perhaps TRBD1 (5 bases). Between the trimmed V and J ends, which lost 7 bases and 6 bases, there was a span of 13 bases. The CDR3 totals 14 residues. Germline CDR1 and CDR2: SGHAT and FQNNGV. CDR3 protein: CASTMGTVNSPLHF. CDR3 sequence (DNA): TGTGCCAGCACTATGGGGACTGTTAATTCACCCCTCCACTTT. Supplemented by reference TRBV11-2 and TRBJ1-6, the full variable domain reads EAGVAQSPRYKIIEKRQSVAFWCNPISGHATLYWYQQILGQGPKLLIQFQNNGVVDDSQLPKDRFSAERLKGVDSTLKIQPAKLEDSAVYLCASTMGTVNSPLHFGNGTRLTVT.

This chain links TRBV6-5 with TRBJ1-1, with D maybe TRBD1 (5 bases). Trimming cost V 0 bases and J 10 bases, with 18 bases left between them. The CDR3 contains 15 residues. The germline CDR1 and CDR2 sequences are MNHEY and SVGAGI. The CDR3 loop reads CASSYSVGQGGGAFF. The CDR3 DNA reads as TGTGCCAGCAGTTACTCGGTAGGGCAGGGCGGCGGAGCTTTCTTT.

V is TRBV6-5 and J is TRBJ2-1, with TRBD2 matching over 7 bases. CDR1 MNHEY and CDR2 SVGAGI come from the germline V gene. The CDR3 sequence is 14 residues long. V was pared by 6 bases and J by 2 bases, with 4 bases of the junction left unmatched. CDR3 in DNA: TGTGCCAGCAGCCGACGGGAGGCCTACAATGAGCAGTTCTTC. Its translation is CASSRREAYNEQFF.